Presented here are 32 T cell receptor beta chains from one specimen sequenced in a study of T cell responses to AZD1222 COVID-19 vaccine. TCRdb's table, derived via immunoSEQ multiplex PCR, lists solely in-frame clones and lacks some. The table lists approximately 160,000 clones, about 85% of them singletons. Sequencing was performed on peripheral blood, taken on day 0 of AZD1222 vaccination. These receptors were collected from an adult in good health.

The chain carries TRBV30 and TRBJ1-6; TRBD1 aligns across 7 bases. Looked up from germline, CDR1 is GTSNPN and CDR2 is SVGIG (reference sequence). This CDR3 has 15 amino acids. V shed 0 bases and J 5 bases; nucleotides not matched to a gene: 4. CDR3 in amino acids: CAWSVRGTDNSPLHF. CDR3 coding DNA: TGTGCCTGGAGTGTGAGGGGGACAGATAATTCACCCCTCCACTTT.

This clone came up a few times. This chain links TRBV11-2 with TRBJ1-1, with D perhaps matching TRBD1 (5 bases). The germline V gene has CDR1 SGHAT and CDR2 FQNNGV. V dropped 5 bases and J dropped 6 bases, with 16 bases sitting between them. The CDR3 totals 14 residues. CDR3 sequence: CASSPEFTGAEAFF. The CDR3 DNA sequence: TGTGCCAGCAGCCCAGAATTTACGGGGGCTGAAGCTTTCTTT.

J is TRBJ2-7 and V is TRBV6-5, with a tentative D call TRBD1 (7 bases). Germline V gives CDR1 MNHEY, CDR2 SVGAGI. The CDR3 is made up of 15 amino acids. V lost 5 bases, J lost 4 bases, and 18 bases lay in between. The CDR3 DNA sequence: TGTGCCAGCAGTCGGCTGGAGGGGGCAGAGTACGAGCAGTACTTC. Its translation is CASSRLEGAEYEQYF.

In nucleotides, the CDR3 is TGTGCCAGCAGCAGCATGACGAGGGCAGCACCTAATGAAAAACTGTTTTTT. Its translation: CASSSMTRAAPNEKLFF. This chain uses TRBV7-9 with TRBJ1-4; D is unresolved. CDR1 SEHNR and CDR2 FQNEAQ come from the germline V gene (reference sequence). V lost 5 bases and J 3 bases, leaving 19 bases between the germline ends. CDR3 size: 17 residues.

V and J are TRBV7-9 and TRBJ2-7; D is perhaps TRBD1 or TRBD2 (5 bases each). CDR1 is SEHNR and CDR2 is FQNEAQ in the germline V gene (reference sequence). This CDR3 has 16 residues. Between the trimmed V and J ends, which lost 1 base and 2 bases, there was a span of 15 bases. The CDR3 loop reads CASSLGPEGTAYEQYF. CDR3 DNA: TGTGCCAGCAGCTTAGGTCCAGAGGGGACGGCCTACGAGCAGTACTTC.

This chain links TRBV3-1 (or the pseudogene TRBV3-2) with TRBJ1-2; D might be TRBD1 (6 bases). V dropped 5 bases and J dropped 8 bases, with 9 bases sitting between them. The CDR3 consists of 11 residues. Germline CDR1 reads LGHDT; CDR2 reads YNNKEL (reference sequence). The DNA for the CDR3 is TGTGCCAGCAGCTACAGGGAAGGCTACACCTTC. It specifies CASSYREGYTF.

The CDR3 DNA sequence: TGTGCCAGCAGCCGACCAGGACAGGGGAGCTCTGGAAACACCATATATTTT. It encodes CASSRPGQGSSGNTIYF. The chain is built from TRBV7-9 and TRBJ1-3, with 9 bases lining up with TRBD1. There are 17 residues in the CDR3. With 5 bases clipped from V and 0 bases from J, the junction kept 8 bases outside the gene matches. CDR1 and CDR2 (germline): SEHNR, FQNEAQ (reference sequence).

V and J are TRBV19 and TRBJ1-2, with D uncertain. CDR1 and CDR2 from the germline V gene are LNHDA and SQIVND (reference sequence). This CDR3 has 14 residues. V shed 10 bases and J shed 6 bases, with 21 bases lying between them. The chain's CDR3 is CATPRMDAPNGYTF. CDR3 coding DNA: TGTGCCACCCCGCGGATGGACGCTCCAAATGGCTACACCTTC.

The J gene is TRBJ2-5, the V gene TRBV10-3; 7 nucleotides match TRBD1. Germline values: CDR1 ENHRY, CDR2 SYGVKD. V trimming: 6 bases; J trimming: 3 bases; junction bases outside the gene matches: 7. CDR3 length equals 14 residues. The CDR3 here is CAIREQGMKETQYF. The CDR3 bases are TGTGCCATCAGGGAACAGGGGATGAAAGAGACCCAGTACTTC.

In regard to this clone: This specimen includes other DNA sequences encoding the same CDR3. The chain recombines TRBV5-4 with TRBJ1-1; unclear D gene. V was trimmed by 4 bases and J by 0 bases, leaving 1 base between them. This CDR3 contains 11 residues. Germline CDR1 and CDR2: SGHNT and YYREEE (reference sequence). CDR3 protein: CASSLNTEAFF. The CDR3 DNA reads TGTGCCAGCAGCCTGAACACTGAAGCTTTCTTT.

The chain combines TRBV7-9 with TRBJ2-7; the D call may be TRBD1 or TRBD2 (5 bases each). Germline-derived CDR1 and CDR2 are SEHNR and FQNEAQ (reference sequence). The V gene lost 3 bases and the J gene lost 1 base, with 13 bases spanning the gap. The CDR3 has 15 residues. Here the CDR3 reads CASSLTAEPSYEQYF. Written as DNA, the CDR3 is TGTGCCAGCAGCTTGACAGCGGAGCCATCCTACGAGCAGTACTTC.

This clone occurred once. The rearrangement joins TRBV25-1 to TRBJ2-3, with TRBD2 identical over 7 bases. The V gene's germline CDR1 is MGHDK and CDR2 SYGVNS. V was pared by 5 bases and J by 6 bases, with 5 bases of the junction left unmatched. The CDR3 length is 13 residues. CDR3 amino acids: CASSIAGVDTQYF. The CDR3 DNA reads TGTGCCAGCAGTATTGCGGGGGTGGATACGCAGTATTTT.

This chain links TRBV28 with TRBJ2-7, with D possibly TRBD2 on 5 matching bases. The CDR3 is 13 amino acids. Germline V gene lookup returns CDR1 MDHEN and CDR2 SYDVKM. Trimming took 7 bases from V and 0 from J, leaving 10 bases between them. The CDR3 nucleotides read TGTGCCAGCAACCCGGGATCCTCCTACGAGCAGTACTTC. Amino acid sequence: CASNPGSSYEQYF.

CDR3 residues: CAWMGPWGTEAFF. CDR3 in DNA: TGTGCCTGGATGGGACCTTGGGGCACTGAAGCTTTCTTT. V is TRBV30 and J is TRBJ1-1; possible D gene TRBD1, 5 bases. The V end was cut by 4 bases, the J end by 4 bases, with 13 bases between. This CDR3 has 13 residues. Germline CDR1 is GTSNPN and CDR2 is SVGIG (reference sequence).

This chain uses TRBV11-2 with TRBJ2-1; 12 bases align to TRBD2. CDR3 size: 18 residues. After removal of 5 bases from V and 6 bases from J, the junction contained 14 bases not matched to a gene. In germline, CDR1 is SGHAT, CDR2 FQNNGV. CDR3: CASSRMTSGSIRGNEQFF. The CDR3 DNA reads TGTGCCAGCAGCCGCATGACTAGCGGGAGTATAAGGGGCAATGAGCAGTTCTTC.

CDR3 sequence reads: CASSLGQGNGYTF. For the CDR3, the DNA is TGTGCCAGCAGCTTGGGGCAGGGGAATGGCTACACCTTC. This chain uses TRBV5-4 with TRBJ1-2; D is perhaps TRBD1 (6 bases). The CDR3 consists of 13 residues. CDR1 and CDR2 from the germline V gene are SGHNT and YYREEE (reference sequence). V dropped 0 bases and J dropped 6 bases, with 9 bases sitting between them. Full variable domain (missing parts from reference TRBV5-4 and TRBJ1-2): ETGVTQSPTHLIKTRGQQVTLRCSSQSGHNTVSWYQQALGQGPQFIFQYYREEENGRGNFPPRFSGLQFPNYSSELNVNALELDDSALYLCASSLGQGNGYTFGSGTRLTVV.

The rearrangement joins TRBV5-1 to TRBJ1-1; 9 bases align to TRBD1. J was trimmed by 4 bases and V by 5 bases; bases with no gene match: 3. In germline, CDR1 is SGHRS, CDR2 YFSETQ. The CDR3 length is 13 residues. The CDR3 bases are TGCGCCAGCAGTTCGGACAGGGGCACTGAAGCTTTCTTT. It is translated as CASSSDRGTEAFF.

The chain carries TRBV18 and TRBJ1-1; TRBD1 aligns across 10 bases. J was trimmed by 1 base and V by 5 bases; bases with no gene match: 4. The CDR3 contains 15 residues. Germline V gives CDR1 KGHSH, CDR2 LQKENI. CDR3 sequence reads: CASSSGQGGNTEAFF. The CDR3 DNA is TGTGCCAGCTCATCAGGACAGGGGGGGAACACTGAAGCTTTCTTT.

This chain uses TRBV30 with TRBJ2-3; 14 bases fit TRBD2. V shed 0 bases, J shed 3 bases, and the junction held 5 bases outside the gene matches. The germline gives CDR1 GTSNPN, CDR2 SVGIG (reference sequence). This CDR3 is 17 amino acids long. The CDR3 region has the DNA TGTGCCTGGAGTGTAGATGGGACTAGCGGGAGAACAGATACGCAGTATTTT. Translated, it gives CAWSVDGTSGRTDTQYF.

This clone was observed once. The rearrangement joins TRBV3-1 (or the pseudogene TRBV3-2) to TRBJ2-7, with 12 bases fitting TRBD1. Germline trimming cut 2 bases from V and 5 bases from J; bases unmatched to any gene: 4. CDR1 and CDR2 from the germline V gene are LGHDT and YNNKEL (reference sequence). The length of the CDR3 is 15 residues. The CDR3 region is CASSQPGQGAHEQYF. The CDR3 DNA reads as TGTGCCAGCAGCCAACCGGGACAGGGGGCCCACGAGCAGTACTTC.

The chain is built from TRBV6-1 and TRBJ2-1; 13 bases line up with TRBD2. The ends lost 0 bases at V and 7 bases at J; junction bases unmatched: 12. The V gene's germline CDR1 is MNHNS and CDR2 SASEGT. The CDR3 covers 19 residues. The CDR3: CASSEALGMTSGRRNEQFF. The CDR3 DNA reads as TGTGCCAGCAGTGAAGCGCTCGGGATGACTAGCGGGAGGAGGAATGAGCAGTTCTTC.

V gene TRBV14 combines with J gene TRBJ1-1; D gene uncertain. V was shortened by 4 bases and J by 0 bases, with 9 bases between the two germline ends. The germline CDR1 and CDR2 sequences are SGHDN and FVKESK. This CDR3 contains 14 residues. The CDR3 loop is CASSPTRLNTEAFF. DNA for the CDR3: TGTGCCAGCAGCCCTACCCGGTTGAACACTGAAGCTTTCTTT.

The chain combines TRBV6-4 with TRBJ2-1, with D unresolved. V was pared by 0 bases and J by 2 bases, with 11 bases between. Germline V gene data show CDR1 as MRHNA and CDR2 as SNTAGT. CDR3 length: 16 residues. CDR3 coding DNA: TGTGCCAGCAGTGACTCGGTGGACCCTCCCTACAATGAGCAGTTCTTC. It encodes CASSDSVDPPYNEQFF.

The chain recombines TRBV27 with TRBJ2-5; 13 nucleotides align to TRBD2. V was pared by 5 bases and J by 5 bases, with 11 bases of the junction left unmatched. CDR3 size: 17 residues. Germline CDR1 and CDR2: MNHEY and SMNVEV (reference sequence). The CDR3 region has the DNA TGTGCCAGCAGTCACCGACTAGCGGGAGGCATGGGGGAGACCCAGTACTTC. It specifies CASSHRLAGGMGETQYF.

This clone was observed once. The V call is TRBV6-5, the J call TRBJ1-5, with D possibly matching TRBD1 (5 bases). The CDR3 spans 13 residues. V lost 6 bases and J lost 6, with 12 bases in between. Germline V CDR1 and CDR2: MNHEY, SVGAGI. DNA of the CDR3: TGTGCCAGCAGAGGGGAAGGAAGTCAGCCCCAGCATTTT. Residues: CASRGEGSQPQHF.

The chain couples TRBV6-5 to TRBJ2-7; 11 bases are shared with TRBD2. V shed 0 bases, J shed 6 bases, and the junction held 4 bases outside the gene matches. Per the germline V gene, CDR1 is MNHEY and CDR2 is SVGAGI. This CDR3 has 15 residues. The CDR3 here is CASSYSTSGSSEQYF. CDR3 DNA sequence: TGTGCCAGCAGTTACTCAACTAGCGGGAGTAGCGAGCAGTACTTC.

This clone was recorded once. The rearrangement joins TRBV12-3 or TRBV12-4 to TRBJ1-5; D remains ambiguous. The CDR3 has 13 residues. Trimming cost V 0 bases and J 12 bases, with 12 bases left between them. The CDR3 is CASSLAPSGNQHF. In nucleotides, the CDR3 is TGTGCCAGCAGTTTAGCGCCCTCCGGGAACCAGCATTTT.

CDR3 nucleotides: TGTGCCAGCAGTGAATCGAGGACAGGGGGCGAGAAACTGTTTTTT. Encoded protein: CASSESRTGGEKLFF. The V call is TRBV25-1, the J call TRBJ1-4; 11 bases map to TRBD1. V dropped 1 base and J dropped 11; count of bases not matched to a gene: 6. The CDR3 length is 15 residues. Germline V gives CDR1 MGHDK, CDR2 SYGVNS. Combining the CDR3 with reference TRBV25-1 and TRBJ1-4 gives the whole variable domain EADIYQTPRYLVIGTGKKITLECSQTMGHDKMYWYQQDPGMELHLIHYSYGVNSTEKGDLSSESTVSRIRTEHFPLTLESARPSHTSQYLCASSESRTGGEKLFFGSGTQLSVL.

The chain is built from TRBV30 and TRBJ1-1, with D unclear. The CDR3 has 11 residues. Germline assignment: CDR1 GTSNPN and CDR2 SVGIG (reference sequence). Trimming took 4 bases from V and 10 from J, leaving 13 bases between them. The CDR3 here is CAWKEGGGAFF. CDR3 nucleotide sequence: TGTGCCTGGAAAGAAGGTGGAGGAGCTTTCTTT.

This clone was recorded once. The chain carries TRBV30 and TRBJ2-7; a possible D gene is TRBD1 (6 bases). Trimming removed 0 bases at V and 4 bases at J, with 16 bases between. In germline, CDR1 is GTSNPN, CDR2 SVGIG (reference sequence). The CDR3 sequence is 15 residues long. For the CDR3, the DNA is TGTGCCTGGAGTGTACAGGGTGGGGGATTTTACGAGCAGTACTTC. Translation gives CAWSVQGGGFYEQYF.

The J gene is TRBJ2-3, the V gene TRBV5-5, with 8 nucleotides matching TRBD1. This CDR3 contains 14 residues. The germline gives CDR1 SGHKS, CDR2 YYEKEE (reference sequence). With V trimmed by 5 bases and J by 0 bases, 2 bases remained unmatched. The DNA for the CDR3 is TGTGCCAGCAGGCAGGGGGCGAGCACAGATACGCAGTATTTT. Translating it yields CASRQGASTDTQYF.

V is TRBV2 and J is TRBJ1-1; the D gene is possibly TRBD1 (5 bases). V lost 6 bases and J lost 3, with 14 bases in between. This CDR3 is 14 amino acids long. Germline V lookup: CDR1 SNHLY, CDR2 FYNNEI. The CDR3 bases are TGTGCCAGCAGACGACAGAGCCGGTACACTGAAGCTTTCTTT. It encodes CASRRQSRYTEAFF.